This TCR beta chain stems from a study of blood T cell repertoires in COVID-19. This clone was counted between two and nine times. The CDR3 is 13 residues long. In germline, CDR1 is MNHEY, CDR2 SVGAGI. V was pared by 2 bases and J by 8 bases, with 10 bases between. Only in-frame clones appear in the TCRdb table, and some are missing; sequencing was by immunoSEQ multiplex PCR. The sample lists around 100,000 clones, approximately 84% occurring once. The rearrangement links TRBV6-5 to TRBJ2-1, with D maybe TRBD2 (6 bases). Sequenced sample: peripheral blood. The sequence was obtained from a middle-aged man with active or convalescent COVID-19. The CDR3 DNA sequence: TGTGCCAGCAGTTACGATTGGGGGGATGAGCAGTTCTTC. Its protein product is CASSYDWGDEQFF.